Included here is one TCR beta chain sequence, with context. This clone was recorded a few times. Its antigen is unknown. No clone much larger than this one lies a single base away; base qualities are absent. Compared with germline, V lacks 5 bases and J lacks 0 bases; bases without a gene match: 13. From a lookup of the germline V gene, CDR1 and CDR2 are SGHAT and FQNNGV. The CDR3, from cysteine to phenylalanine, totals 18 residues. The retained sequence is limited to the CDR3, 54 bases, with the frame set at the first base. The time point tag for this specimen amounts to: after dendritic cell vaccination, including at tumor progression/relapse. To be selected, patients needed enough residual fresh-frozen tumor tissue and more than two years of available survival data. Although molecular status otherwise differed among the glioblastoma patients, no patient had an isocitrate dehydrogenase mutation. PBMC were collected before vaccination, two weeks after the third vaccination, and at tumor progression if progression occurred. Genomic DNA was extracted with the Qiagen DNeasy Blood extraction Kit.

The sample originates from a study of glioma-infiltrating T cells after dendritic cell vaccination listed by TCRdb under 2016. Background on the whole study: Of the roughly 15 glioblastoma patients in the cohort, all drawn from Phase I and II dendritic cell vaccination trials, 9 were newly diagnosed and 6 had recurrent disease. Between the early 2000s and the early 2010s, the patients were given dendritic cell vaccination pulsed with autologous tumor lysate. The vaccine was prepared from monocyte-derived dendritic cells that were cultured for roughly 7 days with IL-4 and GM-CSF and then pulsed overnight with autologous tumor lysate. Each patient got three intradermal injections of the dendritic cell vaccine, spaced at biweekly intervals, in the arm below the axilla. Tumor-infiltrating lymphocyte content was quantified and tumor and blood repertoires were compared in dendritic cell-vaccinated glioblastoma patients by deep sequencing of TCR beta CDR3 regions. Survival after dendritic cell vaccination was correlated with TCR sequencing metrics, including TIL content and tumor-blood repertoire overlap.

Using the immunoSEQ assay, TCRB CDR3 regions were amplified from roughly 2.2 micrograms of genomic DNA, or from all available DNA when less than that was on hand. The multiplex PCR relied on 60 forward primers for TCR V beta segments and 13 reverse primers for J beta segments. To estimate reads per starting template, synthetic control templates were spiked into each sample at limiting dilution. Reads of 87 bp were generated by sequencing on the Illumina HiSeq System. For the original study's pipeline: To remove PCR and sequencing errors, closely related sequences were merged with a nearest neighbor algorithm. TCR overlap was defined as the percentage of unique tumor TCR beta sequences that were also present in the same patient's peripheral blood. TCRdb obtained this table from immuneACCESS and retained in-frame rearrangements with V and J assigned. These tables miss some clones; where compared with another copy, unresolved V genes account for less than half of the shortfall, and the remainder is unexplained. That table is the source of V, J and clone size, and D and trimming were worked out from the DNA. A total of 65,000 to 80,000 clones appear in this sample, roughly 84% of them only once. Of the sample, around 2.1% falls within the top ten clones.

The paper's findings and limits, for the study overall: The TCR overlap response model with three groups was called speculative and said to need prospective validation. Longer time to progression and overall survival after dendritic cell vaccination were predicted by higher estimated pretreatment TIL content. The cohort was small and heterogeneous, and full blood and tumor sets were available for few patients, with initial-recurrent tumor pairs available for even fewer patients. TCR clonality showed no direct relationship with survival, which suggests that a diverse polyclonal response may be important.

The sequencing here drew on blood, taken after dendritic cell vaccination. The rearrangement combines TRBV11-2 with TRBJ2-4, with 7 junctional bases fitting TRBD2. The receptor was isolated from a human donor with glioblastoma. At the DNA level, the sequence is TGTGCCAGCAGCCCCAGAGCGGGGTTAGACCTAGCCAAAAACATTCAGTACTTC. Its protein product is CASSPRAGLDLAKNIQYF.